What follows are 10 T cell receptor beta chains derived from one specimen sequenced in a study of control samples from healthy donors and cancer patients. Sequenced by immunoSEQ multiplex PCR; TCRdb stores in-frame clones only, minus some. The sample contains some 89,000 clones, around 85% of which appear only once. The sample comprised blood. These receptors were taken from a woman in her forties in good health.

The chain recombines TRBV6-1 with TRBJ1-5, with D perhaps TRBD1 (5 bases). Germline loops: CDR1 MNHNS, CDR2 SASEGT. The V gene lost 3 bases and the J gene lost 3 bases, with 15 bases spanning the gap. This CDR3 comprises 16 residues. DNA of the CDR3: TGTGCCAGCAGTGACCGCCGTGGGGCTGACAATCAGCCCCAGCATTTT. Protein: CASSDRRGADNQPQHF.

This sequence joins TRBV4-3 and TRBJ1-3, with D hard to call. The CDR3 contains 13 residues. The germline V gene encodes CDR1 LGHNA and CDR2 YSLEER. The V end lost 4 bases, the J end lost 3 bases, and 7 bases lay between the germline ends. Written as DNA, the CDR3 is TGCGCCAGCAGCCCGGACCTTGGAAACACCATATATTTT. Its protein product is CASSPDLGNTIYF.

The rearrangement links TRBV3-1 (or the pseudogene TRBV3-2) to TRBJ2-1; 9 nucleotides match TRBD1. The trim removed 4 bases at V and 6 bases at J, leaving 13 bases unmatched. From germline, CDR1 is LGHDT and CDR2 YNNKEL (reference sequence). This CDR3 has 17 residues. CDR3 amino acids: CASSPRGDRARGNEQFF. In DNA, the CDR3 is TGTGCCAGCAGCCCCCGCGGGGACAGGGCAAGAGGCAATGAGCAGTTCTTC.

The chain combines TRBV30 with TRBJ2-7; TRBD1 is a possible D gene (5 bases). Looked up from germline, CDR1 is GTSNPN and CDR2 is SVGIG (reference sequence). Trimming pared 3 bases from V and 0 bases from J, leaving 6 bases between. The CDR3 has 12 residues. The CDR3 here is CAWRGDSYEQYF. CDR3 coding DNA: TGTGCCTGGAGAGGGGACTCCTACGAGCAGTACTTC.

The chain is built from TRBV30 and TRBJ2-3, with D perhaps matching TRBD2 (7 bases). This CDR3 is 15 amino acids long. V was clipped by 2 bases and J by 5 bases, with 17 bases between them. Germline V gene data show CDR1 as GTSNPN and CDR2 as SVGIG (reference sequence). In DNA form, the CDR3 reads TGTGCCTGGAGTAAGGGGGGGGGCCGCTTAGATACGCAGTATTTT. It translates to CAWSKGGGRLDTQYF.

The rearrangement uses TRBV9 and TRBJ1-2, with D possibly being TRBD1 (5 bases). This CDR3 contains 14 residues. The V end lost 0 bases, the J end lost 7 bases, and 13 bases lay between the germline ends. Germline values: CDR1 SGDLS, CDR2 YYNGEE. The CDR3 DNA follows: TGTGCCAGCAGCGTAGGAGGGGATCTAGCTGGCTACACCTTC. Its translation is CASSVGGDLAGYTF.

The sample holds a few counts of this clone. This chain links TRBV10-3 with TRBJ1-2; D possibly corresponds to TRBD1 (6 bases). Between the trimmed V and J ends, which lost 8 bases and 0 bases, there was a span of 22 bases. The CDR3 runs 17 residues. Germline CDR1 reads ENHRY; CDR2 reads SYGVKD. The CDR3 region has the DNA TGTGCCATCTCGACTTGGACAGCCCCAGACCCTAACTATGGCTACACCTTC. Translating gives CAISTWTAPDPNYGYTF.

The chain couples TRBV14 to TRBJ1-6, with D hard to call. The CDR3 totals 14 residues. Germline V CDR1 and CDR2: SGHDN, FVKESK. V was clipped by 3 bases and J by 2 bases, with 5 bases between them. CDR3 DNA sequence: TGTGCCAGCAGCCAGGGGACCTATAATTCACCCCTCCACTTT. It translates to CASSQGTYNSPLHF. The variable domain in full, with the rest retrieved from reference TRBV14 and TRBJ1-6, is EAGVTQFPSHSVIEKGQTVTLRCDPISGHDNLYWYRRVMGKEIKFLLHFVKESKQDESGMPNNRFLAERTGGTYSTLKVQPAELEDSGVYFCASSQGTYNSPLHFGNGTRLTVT.

The CDR3 reads CASSASSLTLSGNTIYF. In nucleotides, the CDR3 is TGTGCCAGCAGCGCCTCATCGCTGACACTCAGTGGAAACACCATATATTTT. The chain recombines TRBV9 with TRBJ1-3; D is unclear. Germline-derived CDR1 and CDR2 are SGDLS and YYNGEE. V gave up 3 bases and J gave up 3 bases, with 19 bases separating them. The CDR3 is 17 amino acids.

This clone showed up just once. The V gene is TRBV3-1 (or the pseudogene TRBV3-2), the J gene TRBJ1-1; D gene uncertain. The V gene lost 1 base and the J gene lost 1 base, with 1 base spanning the gap. The CDR3 runs to 12 residues. Germline values: CDR1 LGHDT, CDR2 YNNKEL (reference sequence). CDR3 protein: CASSQANTEAFF. CDR3 nucleotides: TGTGCCAGCAGCCAAGCGAACACTGAAGCTTTCTTT.